Shown below are 17 T cell receptor beta chains from a single sample sequenced in a study of blood T cell repertoires in COVID-19. Here immunoSEQ multiplex PCR was the method, and the copy in TCRdb shows in-frame clones only, minus some. The sample contains about 240,000 clones, 85% to 90% of which appear only once. The sequencing input was PBMCs or T cells enriched from blood (not recorded which). The receptor source for this set is a woman in her twenties or thirties who had recovered from COVID-19.

V gene TRBV4-1 combines with J gene TRBJ1-5; possibly TRBD1 for D (5 bases). The CDR3 loop spans 17 amino acids. The germline gives CDR1 MGHRA, CDR2 YSYEKL. Trimming took off 0 bases at V and 0 bases at J, with 12 bases between the two ends. The CDR3 protein is CASSQDLGDSSNQPQHF. The DNA for the CDR3 is TGCGCCAGCAGCCAAGATTTAGGAGACAGTAGCAATCAGCCCCAGCATTTT.

V usage is TRBV5-4 and J usage is TRBJ1-1; D gene ambiguous. The CDR3 sequence is 15 residues long. Germline V gene data show CDR1 as SGHNT and CDR2 as YYREEE (reference sequence). The V gene lost 0 bases and the J gene lost 0 bases, with 9 bases spanning the gap. The CDR3 DNA is TGTGCCAGCAGCTTGGGTCAGGTGATGAACACTGAAGCTTTCTTT. It encodes CASSLGQVMNTEAFF. Full variable domain (rest looked up from reference TRBV5-4 and TRBJ1-1): ETGVTQSPTHLIKTRGQQVTLRCSSQSGHNTVSWYQQALGQGPQFIFQYYREEENGRGNFPPRFSGLQFPNYSSELNVNALELDDSALYLCASSLGQVMNTEAFFGQGTRLTVV.

This clone occurred a few times. This chain uses TRBV4-1 with TRBJ2-1; 9 bases align to TRBD2. The V gene's germline CDR1 is MGHRA and CDR2 YSYEKL. CDR3 length equals 15 residues. The ends lost 1 base at V and 6 bases at J; junction bases unmatched: 4. CDR3 nucleotides: TGCGCCAGCAGCCAAGCTAGCGGGATCACCAATGAGCAGTTCTTC. The encoded protein is CASSQASGITNEQFF.

The rearrangement uses TRBV5-1 and TRBJ1-1, with D possibly being TRBD1 (6 bases). The CDR3 totals 12 residues. The V gene's germline CDR1 is SGHRS and CDR2 YFSETQ. V was cut by 4 bases and J by 10 bases, with 14 bases left in between. The CDR3 bases are TGCGCCAGCAGCCGGGGGGCCAGTGGAGCTTTCTTT. Translating gives CASSRGASGAFF.

V is TRBV27 and J is TRBJ2-7; D might be TRBD1 (6 bases). Germline V CDR1 and CDR2: MNHEY, SMNVEV (reference sequence). The CDR3 consists of 14 residues. V lost 6 bases to trimming and J lost 0 bases, with 12 bases between them. The CDR3 DNA reads as TGTGCCAGCAGCAGACAGGTCCACTCCTACGAGCAGTACTTC. Encoded protein: CASSRQVHSYEQYF.

V gene TRBV9 combines with J gene TRBJ1-2; no definite D call. The V end was cut by 0 bases, the J end by 0 bases, with 6 bases between. Germline V gives CDR1 SGDLS, CDR2 YYNGEE. The CDR3 runs 14 residues. The CDR3 here is CASSVAVANYGYTF. DNA of the CDR3: TGTGCCAGCAGCGTAGCTGTCGCTAACTATGGCTACACCTTC.

The CDR3 region is CASSHLTRDTIYF. DNA of the CDR3: TGCGCCAGCAGCCACCTGACAAGAGACACCATATATTTT. This chain uses TRBV4-1 with TRBJ1-3; unclear D gene. This CDR3 is 13 amino acids long. Per germline, CDR1 MGHRA and CDR2 YSYEKL. Between the trimmed V and J ends, which lost 3 bases and 8 bases, there was a span of 11 bases.

Only a few counts were recorded for this clone. This chain connects TRBV11-2 to TRBJ2-7; D perhaps matches TRBD1 (6 bases). The CDR3 contains 14 residues. Germline assignment: CDR1 SGHAT and CDR2 FQNNGV. Between the trimmed V and J ends, which lost 5 bases and 4 bases, there was a span of 15 bases. The CDR3 nucleotides are TGTGCCAGCAGCCCAAGGCTACAGGGTTACGAGCAGTACTTC. Translated: CASSPRLQGYEQYF.

The V call is TRBV4-2, the J call TRBJ2-7, with TRBD2 as a possible D gene (6 bases). CDR1 and CDR2 (germline): LGHNA, YNFKEQ. Trimming shortened V by 0 bases and J by 9 bases, and 18 bases separated the two germline ends. This CDR3 contains 15 residues. CDR3 loop: CASSQDRESSGGQYF. CDR3 nucleotide sequence: TGTGCCAGCAGCCAAGATCGTGAATCCTCCGGGGGGCAGTACTTC.

The chain has TRBV30 and TRBJ2-1, with 11 bases matching TRBD2. J lost 6 bases, V lost 3 bases, and 7 bases had no gene match. The CDR3 is made up of 15 amino acids. CDR1 and CDR2 (germline): GTSNPN, SVGIG (reference sequence). The CDR3 coding sequence is TGTGCCTGGAGGGCCGGACTAGCGGGTTTCAATGAGCAGTTCTTC. Its translation is CAWRAGLAGFNEQFF.

This sequence joins TRBV6-5 and TRBJ1-6; no firm D call. The CDR3 is 14 amino acids. Germline CDR1 MNHEY, CDR2 SVGAGI. Trimming left V 4 bases short and J 0 bases short, with 4 bases between. In DNA form, the CDR3 reads TGTGCCAGCAGTTCGTTCTCCTATAATTCACCCCTCCACTTT. Amino acid sequence: CASSSFSYNSPLHF.

This clone appeared a few times. The rearrangement links TRBV4-1 to TRBJ1-6; 7 bases align to TRBD1. Trimming took 1 base from V and 8 from J; bases not matched to a gene: 8. The CDR3 is made up of 16 amino acids. The germline gives CDR1 MGHRA, CDR2 YSYEKL. Written as DNA, the CDR3 is TGCGCCAGCAGCCAAGGCCCCGGGACAGCTTATTCACCCCTCCACTTT. Protein sequence: CASSQGPGTAYSPLHF.

This CDR3 is CASSMSGSHYGYTF. CDR3 bases: TGTGCCAGTAGTATGTCAGGATCCCACTATGGCTACACCTTC. This sequence joins TRBV19 and TRBJ1-2, with D unclear. The CDR3 is 14 residues long. V was clipped by 3 bases and J by 3 bases, with 11 bases between them. Germline values: CDR1 LNHDA, CDR2 SQIVND (reference sequence). The whole variable domain, filled in from reference TRBV19 and TRBJ1-2, reads DGGITQSPKYLFRKEGQNVTLSCEQNLNHDAMYWYRQDPGQGLRLIYYSQIVNDFQKGDIAEGYSVSREKKESFPLTVTSAQKNPTAFYLCASSMSGSHYGYTFGSGTRLTVV.

The V gene is TRBV7-2, the J gene TRBJ1-1; D gene uncertain. The V end was cut by 0 bases, the J end by 1 base, with 6 bases between. Germline CDR1 is SGHTA and CDR2 is FQGNSA. The CDR3 has 14 residues. Here the CDR3 reads CASSLATGNTEAFF. CDR3 coding DNA: TGTGCCAGCAGCTTAGCGACGGGGAACACTGAAGCTTTCTTT.

The rearrangement links TRBV18 to TRBJ2-7; D possibly corresponds to TRBD2 (5 bases). There are 14 residues in the CDR3. Germline V lookup: CDR1 KGHSH, CDR2 LQKENI. Trimming cost V 6 bases and J 0 bases, with 12 bases left between them. The CDR3 coding sequence is TGTGCCAGCTCGTCGGACTCACTCTCCTACGAGCAGTACTTC. The encoded protein is CASSSDSLSYEQYF.

This clone came up once. The CDR3 sequence: CASSLRDTGTEAFF. CDR3 in DNA: TGTGCCAGCAGCCTGAGGGACACGGGCACTGAAGCTTTCTTT. The chain is built from TRBV28 and TRBJ1-1, with D possibly TRBD1 on 6 matching bases. Germline V lookup: CDR1 MDHEN, CDR2 SYDVKM. This CDR3 has 14 residues. With 6 bases removed from V and 4 bases from J, the gap between germline ends came to 15 bases.

The V call is TRBV7-6, the J call TRBJ2-5; weak D call: TRBD1 (5 bases). V dropped 5 bases and J dropped 4 bases, with 11 bases sitting between them. The germline V gene has CDR1 SGHVS and CDR2 FNYEAQ. The CDR3 consists of 13 residues. CDR3 in amino acids: CASSRTLRETQYF. Here the CDR3 DNA reads TGTGCCAGCAGCCGGACACTGAGAGAGACCCAGTACTTC.